The 13 T cell receptor beta chains given below trace back to one sample, sequenced in a study of CD8 T cells in ankylosing spondylitis. General observations from the study: Characteristic, it appeared, of ankylosing spondylitis blood was a TCR beta motif of fewer than 10 highly homologous variants.

MiXCR was run by TCRdb on the 5' RACE reads, yielding one entry per CDR3 protein. The profile shows fewer than 550,000 distinct CDR3 sequences, about 5% of them singletons. These receptors lack a known antigen. The sample taken for sequencing was blood, either unsorted or a sorted T cell fraction (not recorded which). The receptor source for this set is a male donor with ankylosing spondylitis.

This clonotype was recorded at least ten times. V and J are TRBV29-1 and TRBJ1-1, with D tentatively TRBD1 (6 bases). This CDR3 region has 14 residues. Trimming left V 0 bases short and J 2 bases short, with 10 bases between. Germline V gene lookup returns CDR1 SQVTM and CDR2 ANQGSEA. CDR3 amino acids: CSVEDHRVNTEAFF. The CDR3 DNA is TGCAGCGTTGAAGATCACAGGGTCAACACTGAAGCTTTCTTT.

This clonotype occurred a few times. The V and J genes are TRBV29-1 and TRBJ1-4, with no clear D. Trimming removed 7 bases at V and 7 bases at J, with 13 bases between. The CDR3 consists of 12 residues. CDR1 is SQVTM and CDR2 is ANQGSEA in the germline V gene. In DNA, the CDR3 is TGCAGCGCGGGAGGTACGGGTGAAAAACTGTTTTTT. Translated, it gives CSAGGTGEKLFF.

This clonotype was seen repeatedly, ten times or more. The CDR3 protein is CASSEEVIDTQYF. CDR3 bases: TGTGCCAGCAGTGAGGAAGTGATCGATACGCAGTATTTT. J is TRBJ2-3 and V is TRBV2; unclear D gene. The germline V and J ends were trimmed by 3 bases and 6 bases, with 10 bases remaining between them. CDR3 length: 13 amino acids. The germline CDR1 and CDR2 sequences are SNHLY and FYNNEI.

With respect to this clonotype: This clone may be a read error of a much larger clone one base away. V is TRBV6-5 and J is TRBJ2-3; D perhaps matches TRBD2 (6 bases). This CDR3 has 16 residues. Germline V gene lookup returns CDR1 MNHEY and CDR2 SVGAGI. CDR3 bases: TGTACCAGCAGTTACCACGCGGGGCTATACACAGATACGCAGTATTTT. It encodes CTSSYHAGLYTDTQYF.

This clonotype was detected a few times. The chain is built from TRBV11-2 and TRBJ2-1; D gene uncertain. Germline CDR1 SGHAT, CDR2 FQNNGV. V was pared by 5 bases and J by 9 bases, with 11 bases between. This CDR3 is 12 amino acids long. The CDR3 coding sequence is TGTGCCAGCAGCCCGGATTGGGGTGAGCAGTTCTTC. Protein product: CASSPDWGEQFF.

This clonotype was seen ten or more times. The V call is TRBV4-2, the J call TRBJ1-2, with 9 bases fitting TRBD1. Germline V gives CDR1 LGHNA, CDR2 YNFKEQ. The CDR3 has 13 residues. Trimming removed 1 base from V and 6 bases from J; junction bases left unmatched: 0. The CDR3 spells CASSQGDRDGYTF. The CDR3 DNA sequence: TGTGCCAGCAGCCAAGGGGACAGGGATGGCTACACCTTC.

Many counts were recorded for this clonotype. This chain connects TRBV7-2 to TRBJ2-2, with 8 nucleotides matching TRBD1. Germline V gives CDR1 SGHTA, CDR2 FQGNSA. The junction had 6 bases not matched to a gene; V was cut back by 11 bases and J by 1 base. The CDR3 runs 14 residues. CDR3 in amino acids: CAEGGTGNTGELFF. In nucleotides, the CDR3 is TGTGCCGAAGGGGGGACAGGGAACACCGGGGAGCTGTTTTTT.

This clonotype was picked up many times. V is TRBV5-1 and J is TRBJ2-7, with D perhaps given as TRBD1 or TRBD2 (5 bases each). CDR3 size: 14 residues. With 3 bases removed from V and 7 bases from J, the gap between germline ends came to 17 bases. CDR1 is SGHRS, CDR2 YFSETQ, per germline. CDR3 DNA sequence: TGCGCCAGCAGCTCTCGGGACCGGGGCCTAGAGCAGTACTTC. Translated: CASSSRDRGLEQYF.

This clonotype occurred many times. The chain employs TRBV6-5 and TRBJ1-2; maybe TRBD1 (5 bases). Germline-derived CDR1 and CDR2 are MNHEY and SVGAGI. V lost 2 bases to trimming and J lost 3 bases, with 19 bases between them. This CDR3 has 17 residues. In DNA, the CDR3 is TGTGCCAGCAGTTACGACAGCAGGCCTCCGGGGTACTATGGCTACACCTTC. Translating gives CASSYDSRPPGYYGYTF.

The chain joins TRBV11-2 to TRBJ2-5; D is unresolved. Germline V gives CDR1 SGHAT, CDR2 FQNNGV. The CDR3 spans 15 residues. V lost 0 bases and J lost 6, with 14 bases in between. The CDR3 bases are TGTGCCAGCAGCTTAGATCCAGCTAGAATGCAGACCCAGTACTTC. Residues: CASSLDPARMQTQYF.

This clonotype was counted a few times. V is TRBV5-1 and J is TRBJ1-1; tentatively, D is TRBD1 (5 bases). Per germline, CDR1 SGHRS and CDR2 YFSETQ. V was clipped by 1 base and J by 9 bases, with 10 bases between them. The CDR3 has 12 amino acids. This chain's CDR3 is CASSLNRGQAFF. The CDR3 region has the DNA TGCGCCAGCAGCTTGAACCGGGGCCAAGCTTTCTTT.

This clonotype was detected many times. The J gene is TRBJ2-1, the V gene TRBV4-2, with 11 bases aligning to TRBD1. The CDR3 runs 13 residues. The J segment lost 9 bases and the V segment lost 4 bases, leaving 2 bases of the junction unmatched. Germline assignment: CDR1 LGHNA and CDR2 YNFKEQ. The chain's CDR3 is CASSRTGGGEQFF. The CDR3 nucleotides read TGTGCCAGCAGCCGGACAGGGGGCGGTGAGCAGTTCTTC.

This clonotype has a count of ten or more. The V call is TRBV10-3, the J call TRBJ1-2; 8 bases are a match to TRBD1. The CDR3 totals 15 residues. V trimming: 6 bases; J trimming: 7 bases; junction bases outside the gene matches: 13. Germline V gene data show CDR1 as ENHRY and CDR2 as SYGVKD. The CDR3 protein is CAISEPDREVRGYTF. CDR3 bases: TGTGCCATCAGCGAGCCGGACAGGGAGGTTCGTGGCTACACCTTC.